This TCR beta chain was found in a study of T cells in women clearing cervical HPV infection (dated by TCRdb to 2017 to 2018). Context from the whole study: The cases were 25 or so women with histologically confirmed HPV16-related CIN3 or worse, and 2 of these cases were invasive cancers. Since HLA typing was available for only a few women, HLA type could not be ruled out as a confounder. A median age of roughly 33 years was observed in cases versus 37 to 40 in controls, and no significant differences in baseline characteristics were found. For cases, the median interval between lesion detection and blood sampling was about 140 days, with an interquartile range of roughly 85 to 220 days. Five blinded duplicates per group were added as quality controls, so that some 60 samples were obtained: around 50 participants and 10 replicates. Case blood was taken at the visit when the lesion was first identified, whereas control blood was taken when infection was no longer detected. Controls were under 30 women whose single incident HPV16 infection cleared within 12 months without precancer or cancer developing. The parent cohort enrolled some 10,000 women aged 18 or older in Guanacaste, Costa Rica, during about 1992 to 1995 and followed them for more than 6 years. An exploratory proof-of-principle case-control study, nested within the Guanacaste HPV Natural History Study in Costa Rica, was conducted to compare TCR repertoires across cervical HPV16 outcomes. Cases and controls were matched on year of sample collection and on age within five years.

Every participant had a single incident cervical HPV16 infection, and women with prevalent HPV16 infections were excluded. Cervical HPV DNA was detected with MY09/MY11 PCR, and genotyping was done with dot-blot hybridization. Around 14 mL of heparinized blood was centrifuged, after which the buffy coat was aliquoted, frozen at -30 degrees C, and then stored at -80 degrees C. Genomic DNA was extracted from buffy coat specimens using QIAGEN kits. TCR beta CDR3 regions were amplified by multiplex PCR using the immunoSEQ assay from an average of roughly 1,100 ng genomic DNA per sample. The assay corrected primer bias using a complete synthetic TCR repertoire to establish an amplification baseline. The amplicons were sequenced on the Illumina platform. In the source study's methods: Sequences were error-corrected by clustering with frequency ratios and a modified nearest-neighbor algorithm, then analyzed in the immunoSEQ Analyzer with IMGT gene definitions. At each rarefaction depth, TCR richness and evenness were averaged over 20 rarefaction repeats, and samples with fewer sequences than the depth were excluded. Wilcoxon rank sum tests with FDR correction were used to compare relative abundances of V, D and J genes between the groups. Blinded duplicates gave an intraclass correlation of around 95% for TCR richness and an average of roughly 76% across about 65 gene segments. TCRdb took over this immuneACCESS table, retaining in-frame rearrangements with V and J assigned. Such tables are incomplete; in checked studies, under half of the missing clones stem from an unresolved V gene, and the remainder is unexplained. V, J and clone size are those of that table, while D and trimming were read from the DNA. The sample table records 40,000 to 55,000 clones. The ten largest clones take up more than 0.8% of the sample.

The paper's findings and limits, for the study overall: Significantly higher TCR repertoire richness was observed in CIN3+ cases than in controls across sequencing depths, whereas no difference in evenness was found. By combining richness with V gene abundances, random forest classifiers separated cases from controls with an estimated AUC of roughly 0.84. Because the number of T cells in each sample was unknown, differences in richness could reflect differing T-cell content rather than repertoire biology. Whether associations preceded infection or resulted from infection could not be shown with the cross-sectional design, and effector/memory subsets and HPV-specific T cells were not isolated.

Concerning this clone itself: It has no known antigen specificity.

The clonotype originates from a woman between 18 and 75 years old with a cervical HPV16 infection that either progressed to CIN3+ or cleared (not recorded which). Sequenced material: blood buffy coat.

The DNA read from the CDR3 is TGCGCCAGCAGACAGGGACAGGCCTATAATTCACCC. Its protein is CASRQGQAYNSP. In full, the CDR3 is CASRQGQAYNSPLHF. The rearranged segments are TRBV5-1 and TRBJ1-6; TRBD1 matches 8 bases in the middle. The read is 3 residues too short to cover the CDR3 end, so that end is filled in from the germline J gene. V trim: 5 bases; J trim: 2 bases; unmatched bases: 3. CDR1 and CDR2 were assigned from the germline V gene as SGHRS and YFSETQ. The CDR3 numbers 15 residues from cysteine through phenylalanine. The DNA has 36 bases, all within the CDR3, and is read from base 1.